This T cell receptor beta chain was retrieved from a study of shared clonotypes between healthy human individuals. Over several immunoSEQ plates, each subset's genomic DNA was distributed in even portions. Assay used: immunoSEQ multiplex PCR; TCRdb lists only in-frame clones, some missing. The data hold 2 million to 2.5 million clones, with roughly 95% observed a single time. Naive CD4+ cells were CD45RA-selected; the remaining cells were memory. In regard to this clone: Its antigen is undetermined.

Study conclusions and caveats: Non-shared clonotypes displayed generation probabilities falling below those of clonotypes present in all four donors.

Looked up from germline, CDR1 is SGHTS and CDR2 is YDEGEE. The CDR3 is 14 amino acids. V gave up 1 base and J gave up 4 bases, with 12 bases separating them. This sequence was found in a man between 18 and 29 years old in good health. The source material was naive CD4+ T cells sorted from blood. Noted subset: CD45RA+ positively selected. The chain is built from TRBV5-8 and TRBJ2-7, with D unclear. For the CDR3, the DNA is TGTGCCAGCAGCTTGATCGAGTTAATGTACGAGCAGTACTTC. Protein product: CASSLIELMYEQYF.